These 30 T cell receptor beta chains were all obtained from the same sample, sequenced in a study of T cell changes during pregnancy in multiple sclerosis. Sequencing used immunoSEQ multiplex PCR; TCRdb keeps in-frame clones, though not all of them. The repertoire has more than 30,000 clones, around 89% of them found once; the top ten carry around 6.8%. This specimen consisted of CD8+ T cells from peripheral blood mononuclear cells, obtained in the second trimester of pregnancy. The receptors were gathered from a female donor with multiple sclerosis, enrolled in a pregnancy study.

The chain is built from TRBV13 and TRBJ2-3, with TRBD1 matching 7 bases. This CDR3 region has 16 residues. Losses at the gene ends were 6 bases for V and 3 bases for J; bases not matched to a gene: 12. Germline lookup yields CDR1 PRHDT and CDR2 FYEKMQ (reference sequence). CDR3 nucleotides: TGTGCCAGCAGTCCGATCGGACAGGCTAGGACAGATACGCAGTATTTT. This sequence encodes CASSPIGQARTDTQYF.

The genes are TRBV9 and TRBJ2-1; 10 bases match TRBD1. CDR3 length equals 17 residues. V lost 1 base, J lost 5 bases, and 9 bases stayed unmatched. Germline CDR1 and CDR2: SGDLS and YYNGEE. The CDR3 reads CASSVSLGTGADNEQFF. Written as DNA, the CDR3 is TGTGCCAGCAGCGTAAGCTTGGGGACAGGGGCTGACAATGAGCAGTTCTTC.

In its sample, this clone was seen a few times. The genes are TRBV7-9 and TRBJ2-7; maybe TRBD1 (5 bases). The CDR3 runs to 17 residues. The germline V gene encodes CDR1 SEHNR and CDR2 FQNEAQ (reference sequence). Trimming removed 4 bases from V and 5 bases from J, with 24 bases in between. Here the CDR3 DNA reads TGTGCCAGCAGCTCCGCAGGATCACAGGATTGGTCGAACGAGCAGTACTTC. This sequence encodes CASSSAGSQDWSNEQYF.

CDR3 loop: CASSLGVSGGTDTQYF. The CDR3, as DNA: TGTGCCAGCAGCTTAGGAGTTTCCGGGGGCACAGATACGCAGTATTTT. J is TRBJ2-3 and V is TRBV7-2, with D possibly TRBD2 on 5 matching bases. V lost 1 base to trimming and J lost 1 base, with 12 bases between them. Germline CDR1 reads SGHTA; CDR2 reads FQGNSA. CDR3 length: 16 residues.

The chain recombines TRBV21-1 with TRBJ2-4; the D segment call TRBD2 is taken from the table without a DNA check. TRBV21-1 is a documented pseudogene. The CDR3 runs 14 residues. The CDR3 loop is CASGLGDAKNIQYF. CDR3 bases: TGTGCCAGCGGACTGGGAGACGCCAAAAACATTCAGTACTTC.

In DNA form, the CDR3 reads TGTGCCAGCAGCTTATTACCGGGGTCCCCCGTCTATGGCTACACCTTC. The encoded protein is CASSLLPGSPVYGYTF. This chain connects TRBV7-9 to TRBJ1-2; D remains ambiguous. Trimming cost V 2 bases and J 4 bases, with 17 bases left between them. The CDR3 has 16 amino acids. Germline V gene lookup returns CDR1 SEHNR and CDR2 FQNEAQ (reference sequence).

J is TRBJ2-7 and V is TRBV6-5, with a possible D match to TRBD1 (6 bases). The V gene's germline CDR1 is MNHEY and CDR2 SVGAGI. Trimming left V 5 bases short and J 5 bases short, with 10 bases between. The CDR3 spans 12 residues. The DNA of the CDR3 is TGTGCCAGCAGTCTACAGGGTAACGAGCAGTACTTC. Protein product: CASSLQGNEQYF.

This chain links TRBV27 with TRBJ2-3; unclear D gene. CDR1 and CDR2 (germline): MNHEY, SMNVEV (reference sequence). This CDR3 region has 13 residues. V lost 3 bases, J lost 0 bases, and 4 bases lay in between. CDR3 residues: CASSFLSTDTQYF. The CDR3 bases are TGTGCCAGCAGTTTCCTTAGCACAGATACGCAGTATTTT.

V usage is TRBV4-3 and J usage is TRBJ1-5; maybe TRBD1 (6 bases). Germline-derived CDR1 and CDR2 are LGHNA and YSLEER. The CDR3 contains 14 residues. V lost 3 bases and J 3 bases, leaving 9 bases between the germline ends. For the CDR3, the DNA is TGCGCCAGCAGCCACGACAGGTCCAATCAGCCCCAGCATTTT. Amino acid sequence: CASSHDRSNQPQHF.

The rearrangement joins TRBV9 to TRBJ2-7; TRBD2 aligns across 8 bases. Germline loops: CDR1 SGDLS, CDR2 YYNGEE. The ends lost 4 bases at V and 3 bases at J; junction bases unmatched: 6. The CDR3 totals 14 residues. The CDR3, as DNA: TGTGCCAGCAGCCCACGGACTAGCAACTACGAGCAGTACTTC. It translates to CASSPRTSNYEQYF.

This chain's CDR3 is CASSIGAANQPQHF. The CDR3, as DNA: TGTGCCAGTAGTATTGGGGCAGCGAATCAGCCCCAGCATTTT. This chain uses TRBV19 with TRBJ1-5, with D possibly being TRBD1 (5 bases). The CDR3 sequence is 14 residues long. Germline V gene data show CDR1 as LNHDA and CDR2 as SQIVND (reference sequence). Trimming stripped 3 bases from V and 4 bases from J, with 10 bases between.

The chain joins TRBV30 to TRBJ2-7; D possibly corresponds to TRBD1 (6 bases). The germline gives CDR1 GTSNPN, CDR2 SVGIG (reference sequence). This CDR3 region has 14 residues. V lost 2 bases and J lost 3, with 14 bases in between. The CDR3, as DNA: TGTGCCTGGAGTCCTAGGCTCAGGGGCTACGAGCAGTACTTC. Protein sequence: CAWSPRLRGYEQYF.

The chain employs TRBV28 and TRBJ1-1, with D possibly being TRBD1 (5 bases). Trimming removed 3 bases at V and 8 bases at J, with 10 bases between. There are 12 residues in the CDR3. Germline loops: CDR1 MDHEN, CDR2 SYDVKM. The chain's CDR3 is CASSFSAGEAFF. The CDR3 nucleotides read TGTGCCAGCAGTTTTAGTGCAGGGGAAGCTTTCTTT.

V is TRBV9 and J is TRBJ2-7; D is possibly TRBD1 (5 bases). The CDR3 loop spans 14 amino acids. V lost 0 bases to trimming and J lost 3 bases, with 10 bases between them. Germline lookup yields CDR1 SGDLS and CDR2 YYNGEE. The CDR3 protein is CASSVAWTHYEQYF. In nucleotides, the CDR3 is TGTGCCAGCAGCGTAGCCTGGACACACTACGAGCAGTACTTC.

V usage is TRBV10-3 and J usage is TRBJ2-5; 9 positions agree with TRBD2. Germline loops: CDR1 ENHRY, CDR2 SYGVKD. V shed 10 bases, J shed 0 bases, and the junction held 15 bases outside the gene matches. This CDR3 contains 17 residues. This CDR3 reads CATAGGAGETYQETQYF. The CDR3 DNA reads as TGTGCCACCGCGGGGGGGGCGGGGGAGACGTACCAAGAGACCCAGTACTTC.

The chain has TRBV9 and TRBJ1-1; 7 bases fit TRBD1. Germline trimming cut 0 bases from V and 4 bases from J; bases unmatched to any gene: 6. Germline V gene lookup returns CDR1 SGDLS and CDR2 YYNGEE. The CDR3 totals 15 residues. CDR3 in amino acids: CASSVDQGDTTEAFF. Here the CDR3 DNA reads TGTGCCAGCAGCGTAGATCAGGGGGATACCACTGAAGCTTTCTTT.

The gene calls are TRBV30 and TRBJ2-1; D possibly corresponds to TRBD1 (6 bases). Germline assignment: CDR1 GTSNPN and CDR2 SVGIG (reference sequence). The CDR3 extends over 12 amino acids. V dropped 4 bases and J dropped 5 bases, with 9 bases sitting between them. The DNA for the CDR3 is TGTGCCTGGAACACAGGGAACAATGAGCAGTTCTTC. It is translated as CAWNTGNNEQFF.

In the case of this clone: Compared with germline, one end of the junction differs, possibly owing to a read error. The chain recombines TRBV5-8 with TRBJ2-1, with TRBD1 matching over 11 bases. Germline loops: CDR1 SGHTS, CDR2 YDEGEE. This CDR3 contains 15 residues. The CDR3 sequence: CANSSGTGGWNEQFF. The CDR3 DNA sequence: TGTGCCAACAGCTCCGGGACAGGGGGTTGGAATGAGCAGTTCTTC.

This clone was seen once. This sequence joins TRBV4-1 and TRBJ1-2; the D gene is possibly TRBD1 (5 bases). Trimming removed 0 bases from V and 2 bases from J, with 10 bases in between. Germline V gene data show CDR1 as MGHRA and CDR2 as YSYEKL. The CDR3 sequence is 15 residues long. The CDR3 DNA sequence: TGCGCCAGCAGCCAAGATGGGGGGGGAAACTATGGCTACACCTTC. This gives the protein CASSQDGGGNYGYTF.

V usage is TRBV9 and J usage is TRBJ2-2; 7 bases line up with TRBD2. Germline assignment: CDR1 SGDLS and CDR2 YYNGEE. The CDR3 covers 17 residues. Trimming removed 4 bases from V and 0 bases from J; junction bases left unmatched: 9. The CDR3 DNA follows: TGTGCCAGCAGCCACCACCTAGCGGCACCGAACACCGGGGAGCTGTTTTTT. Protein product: CASSHHLAAPNTGELFF.

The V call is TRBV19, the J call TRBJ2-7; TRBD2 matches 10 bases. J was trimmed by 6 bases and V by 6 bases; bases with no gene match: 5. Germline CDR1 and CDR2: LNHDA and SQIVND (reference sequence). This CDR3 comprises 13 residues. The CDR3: CASSLLAGPEQYF. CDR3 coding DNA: TGTGCCAGTAGCTTACTAGCGGGACCCGAGCAGTACTTC.

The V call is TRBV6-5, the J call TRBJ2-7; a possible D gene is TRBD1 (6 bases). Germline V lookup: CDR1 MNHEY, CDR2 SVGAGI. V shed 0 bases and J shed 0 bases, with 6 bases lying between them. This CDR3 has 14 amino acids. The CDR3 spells CASSYSDSSYEQYF. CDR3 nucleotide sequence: TGTGCCAGCAGTTACTCGGACAGCTCCTACGAGCAGTACTTC.

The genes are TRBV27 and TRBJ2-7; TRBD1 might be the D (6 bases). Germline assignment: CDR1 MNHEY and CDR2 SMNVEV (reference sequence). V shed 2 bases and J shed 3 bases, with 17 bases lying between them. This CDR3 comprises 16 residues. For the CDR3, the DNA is TGTGCCAGCAGTTTAGCCAGGGGTGGATTATACTACGAGCAGTACTTC. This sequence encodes CASSLARGGLYYEQYF.

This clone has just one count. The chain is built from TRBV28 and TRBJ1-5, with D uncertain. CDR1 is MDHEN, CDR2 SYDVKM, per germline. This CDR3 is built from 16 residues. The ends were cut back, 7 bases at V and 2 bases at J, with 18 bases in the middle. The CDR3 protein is CASTQALGGGNQPQHF. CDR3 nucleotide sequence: TGTGCCAGCACTCAGGCCCTCGGAGGAGGCAATCAGCCCCAGCATTTT.

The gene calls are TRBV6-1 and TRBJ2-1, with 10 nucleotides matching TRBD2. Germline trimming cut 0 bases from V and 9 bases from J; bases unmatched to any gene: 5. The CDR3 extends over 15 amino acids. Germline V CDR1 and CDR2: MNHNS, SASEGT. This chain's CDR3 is CASSEAGLAGVEQFF. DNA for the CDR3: TGTGCCAGCAGTGAAGCAGGGCTAGCGGGAGTTGAGCAGTTCTTC.

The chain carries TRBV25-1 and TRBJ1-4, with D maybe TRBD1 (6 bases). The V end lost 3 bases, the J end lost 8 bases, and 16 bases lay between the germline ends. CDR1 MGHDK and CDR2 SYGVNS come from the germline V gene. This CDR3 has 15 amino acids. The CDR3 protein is CASSDYLGASEKLFF. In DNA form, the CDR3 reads TGTGCCAGCAGTGATTATCTGGGGGCCAGCGAAAAACTGTTTTTT.

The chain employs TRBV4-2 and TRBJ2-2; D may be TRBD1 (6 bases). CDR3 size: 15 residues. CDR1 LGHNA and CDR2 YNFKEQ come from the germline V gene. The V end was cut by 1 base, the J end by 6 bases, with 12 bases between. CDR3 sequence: CASSQGTGMAGELFF. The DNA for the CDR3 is TGTGCCAGCAGCCAAGGCACAGGGATGGCCGGGGAGCTGTTTTTT.

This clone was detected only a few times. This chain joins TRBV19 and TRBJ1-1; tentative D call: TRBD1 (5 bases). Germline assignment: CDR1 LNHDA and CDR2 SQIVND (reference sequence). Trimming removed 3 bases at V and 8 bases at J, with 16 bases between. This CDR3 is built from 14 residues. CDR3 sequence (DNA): TGTGCCAGTAGTATCGGCAGGGCAACCACGGAAGCTTTCTTT. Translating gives CASSIGRATTEAFF.

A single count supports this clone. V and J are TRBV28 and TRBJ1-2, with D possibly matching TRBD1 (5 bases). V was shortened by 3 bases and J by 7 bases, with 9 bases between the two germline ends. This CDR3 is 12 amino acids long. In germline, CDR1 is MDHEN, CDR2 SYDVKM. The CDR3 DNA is TGTGCCAGCAGTTTGATAGGGGCTGGCTACACCTTC. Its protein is CASSLIGAGYTF.

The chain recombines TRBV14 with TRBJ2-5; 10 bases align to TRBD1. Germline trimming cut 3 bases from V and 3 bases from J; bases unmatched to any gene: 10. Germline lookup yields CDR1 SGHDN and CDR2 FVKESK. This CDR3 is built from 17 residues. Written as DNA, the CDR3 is TGTGCCAGCAGCCACCTGGGGGGGACAGGGGACGAAGAGACCCAGTACTTC. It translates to CASSHLGGTGDEETQYF.